This T cell receptor (beta chain) comes out of a study of patients and donors after allogeneic stem cell transplantation. The CDR3 sequence is 9 residues long. Germline lookup yields CDR1 SQVTM and CDR2 ANQGSEA. With 3 bases removed from V and 9 bases from J, the gap between germline ends came to 3 bases. This clonotype was found many times. Via MiXCR, TCRdb re-called the RT-PCR reads, giving one row per CDR3 protein. This table holds fewer than 30,000 distinct CDR3 sequences, over 7% found once. The chain carries TRBV29-1 and TRBJ2-1; D not certain. The clonotype comes from a human donor who was either an allogeneic HSCT recipient or a stem cell or donor lymphocyte infusion donor (not recorded which). It is not recorded whose cells these are; they may come from a transplant donor. Sequenced input: blood, either unsorted or a sorted T cell fraction (not recorded which). The CDR3 reads CSVDGEQFF. The CDR3 DNA is TGCAGCGTTGACGGTGAGCAGTTCTTC.